This TCR beta chain came from a study of cytotoxic CD8 clonotypes in ibrutinib-treated CLL (dated by TCRdb to the early 2020s). In terms of the full investigation: The cohort had over ten relapsed/refractory and 15 treatment-naive patients; under 18 were IGHV unmutated. Cryopreserved peripheral blood mononuclear cells were collected before treatment, at response, and at either disease progression or sustained remission. Responses were partial in 25 or so patients and complete in 2; after median around 65 months follow-up, roughly 14 stayed in remission and 12 progressed. Samples at response were collected after a median of approximately twelve months of treatment, with a range of roughly 6 to 40 months. On average, each sample yielded approximately 250,000 productive templates and roughly 95,000 productive rearrangements. Longitudinal samples were available for about 30% of the 86 trial participants. Every remission and progressive disease sample was obtained while ibrutinib was still being received by the patients. Beyond this particular receptor, the publication reports: Clonality increased at ibrutinib response, stayed stable in sustained remission, and fell back toward baseline at progression. Baseline clonality exceeded that of age-matched healthy donors and correlated strongly with circulating CD8+ T-cell counts. Public clonotypes were rare and either shrank or stayed stable during treatment, and the rise in clonality at ibrutinib response reflected expansion of private clonotypes. Sustained-remission and progressing patients did not have matched sampling times, and lymph node repertoires were not examined.

This sample's time point label indicates: around 25 months on ibrutinib. For TCR beta library preparation, approximately 2 micrograms of genomic DNA were isolated from cryopreserved PBMCs. High-throughput TCR beta sequencing was performed on longitudinal blood samples from CLL patients receiving ibrutinib monotherapy. The patients were enrolled in a single-center, open-label phase 2 trial of ibrutinib monotherapy. On a MiSeq, deep resolution sequencing aimed for a depth between 1 in 1 million and 1 in 200,000 T cells, with each clonotype covered approximately 9.2x on average. The immunoSEQ hsTCRB Kit was used to generate TCR beta libraries. The study's own analysis went as follows. ImmunoSEQ Data Assistant and ImmunoSEQ Analyzer were used for data analysis, and V, D and J genes were assigned according to IMGT definitions. Clonality, which ranges from 0 to 1, was calculated by subtracting the normalized Shannon entropy of productive rearrangement frequencies from one. Only overrepresented clonotypes making up at least 0.05% of the repertoire of each patient were included in the public clonotype analysis. Some 12 age-matched healthy donor repertoires from immuneACCESS served as clonality controls. Here the immuneACCESS table is served through TCRdb, limited to in-frame sequences with V and J called. Missing clones are a known gap in these copies; in checked studies unresolved V genes cover under half, and the rest lacks a known reason. The V and J calls and clone size are taken from that table; D and trimming were inferred from the DNA. This sample comprises about 57,000 clones, 56% of them detected only once. The ten biggest clones cover around 21% of the sample.

This clone was detected only once. This receptor's antigen is unknown. It has no much larger one-base neighbor in the sample; base qualities were not kept. Relative to germline, V is missing 3 bases and J is missing 9 bases, with 10 bases of the junction outside any gene match. CDR1 and CDR2 were assigned from the germline V gene as SGHVS and FQNEAQ. The CDR3 holds 16 amino acids from the cysteine to the phenylalanine. The only DNA kept is the CDR3, 48 bases in frame from the first base. The chain uses TRBV7-8 and TRBJ2-1, with 11 central nucleotides matching TRBD1. Sequencing was performed on PBMCs, taken after 24 months of ibrutinib treatment. The sequence came from a human donor with chronic lymphocytic leukemia. The sequenced DNA: TGTGCCAGCAGCTTCCGACCGGGACAGGGGGTTAGTGAGCAGTTCTTC. Its translation reads: CASSFRPGQGVSEQFF.